This entry lists 5 T cell receptor beta chains sequenced from one sample in a study of TIL therapy for anti-PD-1-resistant metastatic lung cancer. Sequencing used immunoSEQ v3. The method was immunoSEQ multiplex PCR; TCRdb's version includes in-frame clones alone and lacks a portion of them. The sample records around 21,000 clones, 70% to 85% being singletons. Time point reported: pre-treatment sample, taken before nivolumab and TIL therapy. The sequences come from blood, collected at baseline. The receptors were gathered from a person between 25 and 79 years old with non-small cell lung cancer.

This sequence joins TRBV30 and TRBJ2-7; no firm D call. The V end was cut by 0 bases, the J end by 6 bases, with 12 bases between. In germline, CDR1 is GTSNPN, CDR2 SVGIG (reference sequence). The CDR3 runs to 13 residues. The CDR3 sequence is CAWSVDATSEQYF. The CDR3 DNA reads as TGTGCCTGGAGTGTAGACGCGACCAGCGAGCAGTACTTC.

V is TRBV7-9 and J is TRBJ2-3; TRBD2 agrees at 12 bases. The trim removed 4 bases at V and 2 bases at J, leaving 10 bases unmatched. Germline-derived CDR1 and CDR2 are SEHNR and FQNEAQ (reference sequence). The CDR3 totals 18 residues. CDR3 region: CASSWGGSSGGDTDTQYF. Written as DNA, the CDR3 is TGTGCCAGCAGCTGGGGAGGTTCTAGCGGGGGGGACACAGATACGCAGTATTTT.

This chain connects TRBV3-1 (or the pseudogene TRBV3-2) to TRBJ2-7; 11 bases are a match to TRBD2. The CDR3 covers 16 residues. Unmatched junction bases numbered 5, after V lost 1 base and J lost 3 bases. From germline, CDR1 is LGHDT and CDR2 YNNKEL (reference sequence). This chain's CDR3 is CASSQVGGLADYEQYF. CDR3 coding DNA: TGTGCCAGCAGCCAAGTGGGGGGACTAGCGGACTACGAGCAGTACTTC.

The chain couples TRBV18 to TRBJ1-4; D perhaps matches TRBD1 (6 bases). Trimming shortened V by 3 bases and J by 1 base, and 9 bases separated the two germline ends. This CDR3 is built from 15 residues. Germline values: CDR1 KGHSH, CDR2 LQKENI. CDR3 protein: CASSPGAETNEKLFF. The CDR3 bases are TGTGCCAGCTCACCGGGGGCAGAAACTAATGAAAAACTGTTTTTT. The full variable domain, its missing parts supplied by reference TRBV18 and TRBJ1-4, is NAGVMQNPRHLVRRRGQEARLRCSPMKGHSHVYWYRQLPEEGLKFMVYLQKENIIDESGMPKERFSAEFPKEGPSILRIQQVVRGDSAAYFCASSPGAETNEKLFFGSGTQLSVL.

This chain joins TRBV18 and TRBJ1-2; D gene uncertain. The CDR3 loop spans 17 amino acids. Trimming removed 3 bases from V and 2 bases from J, with 19 bases in between. The germline gives CDR1 KGHSH, CDR2 LQKENI. The CDR3 sequence: CASSPQPTRFGNYGYTF. The CDR3 region has the DNA TGTGCCAGCTCACCTCAGCCTACAAGGTTCGGGAACTATGGCTACACCTTC.